Below are 23 T cell receptor beta chains sequenced from a single sample in a study of CD4 T cells in relation to SARS-CoV-2 and coronaviruses. Assay: immunoSEQ multiplex PCR; the TCRdb copy retains only in-frame clones and omits some. Of some 28,000 clones in the sample, 74% were seen once. The unexposed donors gave CD4+ T cells in about 2011-2018, prior to COVID-19. CD4+ T cells were isolated from the cells after more than 8 days of culture. The antigens for these receptors are not known. Sequences were obtained from CD4+ T cells from PBMCs, cultured in vitro. The receptors shown here come from a human donor in good health.

This chain joins TRBV5-1 and TRBJ1-1; no definite D call. This CDR3 has 13 amino acids. The germline gives CDR1 SGHRS, CDR2 YFSETQ. V was trimmed by 0 bases and J by 5 bases, leaving 8 bases between them. In DNA, the CDR3 is TGCGCCAGCAGCTTGGGATGGGAGACTGAAGCTTTCTTT. It encodes CASSLGWETEAFF.

This chain links TRBV4-3 with TRBJ2-3; TRBD2 agrees at 10 bases. V was pared by 4 bases and J by 6 bases, with 13 bases of the junction left unmatched. Looked up from germline, CDR1 is LGHNA and CDR2 is YSLEER. This CDR3 has 17 amino acids. The CDR3 here is CASSPEASGGYLDTQYF. In DNA, the CDR3 is TGCGCCAGCAGCCCGGAGGCTAGCGGGGGATATCTGGATACGCAGTATTTT.

In this sample, this clone is medium-sized (0.01 to 0.1%). The chain carries TRBV7-8 and TRBJ2-7, with TRBD2 as a possible D gene (6 bases). The CDR3 has 14 amino acids. The V end was cut by 5 bases, the J end by 3 bases, with 14 bases between. Germline V gene data show CDR1 as SGHVS and CDR2 as FQNEAQ. CDR3 nucleotide sequence: TGTGCCAGCAGCGAAAGGGAGGCTAACTACGAGCAGTACTTC. Translation gives CASSEREANYEQYF.

The chain recombines TRBV6-6 with TRBJ2-7; TRBD2 is a possible D gene (5 bases). Germline values: CDR1 MNHNY, CDR2 SVGAGI (reference sequence). With 10 bases removed from V and 0 bases from J, the gap between germline ends came to 13 bases. This CDR3 is 13 amino acids long. The CDR3 here is CAIGLPSSYEQYF. The CDR3 nucleotides read TGTGCCATTGGACTCCCAAGCTCCTACGAGCAGTACTTC.

This chain links TRBV7-9 with TRBJ2-5; D remains unclear. The CDR3 length is 12 residues. Deletions cut 3 bases from V and 5 bases from J, with 7 bases between. Per the germline V gene, CDR1 is SEHNR and CDR2 is FQNEAQ (reference sequence). CDR3 bases: TGTGCCAGCAGCTTCCCCGGGGAGACCCAGTACTTC. The encoded protein is CASSFPGETQYF.

The chain uses TRBV6-5 and TRBJ1-1; D remains unclear. Germline V CDR1 and CDR2: MNHEY, SVGAGI. The CDR3 sequence is 11 residues long. V lost 6 bases and J lost 0, with 2 bases in between. The CDR3 DNA is TGTGCCAGCAGGTTGAACACTGAAGCTTTCTTT. Protein product: CASRLNTEAFF.

This rearrangement joins TRBV5-4 to TRBJ2-7, with 12 nucleotides matching TRBD2. The CDR3 totals 19 residues. V dropped 4 bases and J dropped 3; count of bases not matched to a gene: 17. Germline values: CDR1 SGHNT, CDR2 YYREEE (reference sequence). CDR3 in amino acids: CASSTTASSGGDPNYEQYF. The DNA of the CDR3 is TGTGCCAGCAGCACGACCGCCTCTAGCGGGGGGGACCCCAACTACGAGCAGTACTTC.

The chain uses TRBV29-1 and TRBJ1-1; TRBD1 matches at 10 bases. The germline gives CDR1 SQVTM, CDR2 ANQGSEA. The CDR3 length is 13 residues. Trimming cost V 5 bases and J 8 bases; bases outside gene matches: 8. CDR3 coding DNA: TGCAGCGTTCACGCCGGGGGACAGGGGGAAGCTTTCTTT. This gives the protein CSVHAGGQGEAFF.

The J gene is TRBJ1-5, the V gene TRBV6-1, with 8 positions matching TRBD1. Germline CDR1 is MNHNS and CDR2 is SASEGT. This CDR3 spans 14 amino acids. Unmatched junction bases numbered 4, after V lost 6 bases and J lost 3 bases. CDR3 sequence reads: CASRAGQDNQPQHF. CDR3 nucleotide sequence: TGTGCCAGCAGGGCGGGACAGGACAATCAGCCCCAGCATTTT.

The chain recombines TRBV5-1 with TRBJ1-1; D remains unclear. Germline-derived CDR1 and CDR2 are SGHRS and YFSETQ. This CDR3 contains 13 residues. V lost 5 bases to trimming and J lost 4 bases, with 12 bases between them. The CDR3 region is CASRVAGGTEAFF. CDR3 sequence (DNA): TGCGCCAGCAGGGTCGCGGGCGGCACTGAAGCTTTCTTT.

The V and J genes are TRBV3-1 (or the pseudogene TRBV3-2) and TRBJ2-5; D may be TRBD1 or TRBD2 (7 bases each). The CDR3 loop spans 16 amino acids. Per the germline V gene, CDR1 is LGHDT and CDR2 is YNNKEL (reference sequence). Between the trimmed V and J ends, which lost 4 bases and 6 bases, there was a span of 21 bases. This chain's CDR3 is CASSPPQPGGGKTQYF. In DNA form, the CDR3 reads TGTGCCAGCAGCCCCCCGCAGCCAGGGGGAGGGAAGACCCAGTACTTC.

The chain combines TRBV6-5 with TRBJ1-2; maybe TRBD1 (6 bases). CDR1 is MNHEY, CDR2 SVGAGI, per germline. This CDR3 has 14 amino acids. The V and J ends lost 0 bases and 4 bases respectively, with 9 bases between them. CDR3 in amino acids: CASSYSRGGYGYTF. DNA of the CDR3: TGTGCCAGCAGTTACTCGAGAGGGGGCTATGGCTACACCTTC.

This sequence joins TRBV7-2 and TRBJ2-5; 9 bases are shared with TRBD1. The CDR3 is 15 residues long. V was clipped by 5 bases and J by 4 bases; unmatched bases: 8. CDR1 SGHTA and CDR2 FQGNSA come from the germline V gene. This CDR3 is CASSPDRGLVETQYF. The CDR3 nucleotides read TGTGCCAGCAGCCCGGACAGGGGTCTTGTAGAGACCCAGTACTTC.

The chain joins TRBV11-3 to TRBJ2-7; no definite D call. This CDR3 has 13 amino acids. From germline, CDR1 is SGHNT and CDR2 YENEEA. V lost 0 bases to trimming and J lost 1 base, with 4 bases between them. The CDR3 region has the DNA TGTGCCAGCAGCTTAGAAGTTTCCTACGAGCAGTACTTC. This encodes CASSLEVSYEQYF.

The J gene is TRBJ1-2, the V gene TRBV18; no clear D. This CDR3 comprises 17 residues. Deletions cut 4 bases from V and 0 bases from J, with 18 bases between. Germline CDR1 is KGHSH and CDR2 is LQKENI. CDR3 protein: CASSQNPSTRSNYGYTF. The CDR3 bases are TGTGCCAGCTCACAAAACCCCTCGACAAGATCTAACTATGGCTACACCTTC.

The chain uses TRBV30 and TRBJ2-2, with D perhaps assigned TRBD1 or TRBD2 (5 bases each). V dropped 2 bases and J dropped 0 bases, with 10 bases sitting between them. The CDR3 runs to 15 residues. The germline V gene encodes CDR1 GTSNPN and CDR2 SVGIG (reference sequence). CDR3 sequence (DNA): TGTGCCTGGAGTACGGGACCCACGAACACCGGGGAGCTGTTTTTT. Amino acid sequence: CAWSTGPTNTGELFF. Combining the CDR3 with reference TRBV30 and TRBJ2-2 gives the whole variable domain SQTIHQWPATLVQPVGSPLSLECTVEGTSNPNLYWYRQAAGRGLQLLFYSVGIGQISSEVPQNLSASRPQDRQFILSSKKLLLSDSGFYLCAWSTGPTNTGELFFGEGSRLTVL.

Comments on this clone: Germline is not matched at one junction end, which may reflect a read error. This chain joins TRBV5-1 and TRBJ2-1; the D is unclear. CDR3 length equals 13 residues. CDR1 and CDR2 (germline): SGHRS, YFSETQ. This CDR3 is CASSPDRMNGQFF. The CDR3 coding sequence is TGCGCCAGCAGCCCCGACCGGATGAATGGGCAGTTCTTC.

The V gene is TRBV27, the J gene TRBJ2-6; TRBD1 matches at 9 bases. This CDR3 is built from 17 residues. The germline gives CDR1 MNHEY, CDR2 SMNVEV (reference sequence). V was pared by 4 bases and J by 2 bases, with 6 bases of the junction left unmatched. CDR3 in amino acids: CASSSGTGYPGANVLTF. CDR3 DNA: TGTGCCAGCAGTTCCGGGACAGGGTATCCTGGGGCCAACGTCCTGACTTTC.

The rearrangement uses TRBV7-2 and TRBJ2-7; TRBD2 agrees at 11 bases. CDR1 is SGHTA and CDR2 is FQGNSA in the germline V gene. This CDR3 has 17 amino acids. V lost 0 bases, J lost 7 bases, and 11 bases stayed unmatched. The CDR3 is CASSLALTSGGAREQYF. The CDR3, as DNA: TGTGCCAGCAGCTTAGCCCTCACTAGCGGGGGCGCGAGGGAGCAGTACTTC.

V and J are TRBV6-5 and TRBJ1-3, with 9 bases matching TRBD1. J gave up 4 bases and V 6 bases, and 7 bases lay outside the gene matches. CDR1 is MNHEY and CDR2 is SVGAGI in the germline V gene. This CDR3 is built from 15 residues. DNA of the CDR3: TGTGCCAGCAGCCGCCGGGGGACAGGGGGAAACACCATATATTTT. This translates into CASSRRGTGGNTIYF.

This chain connects TRBV4-1 to TRBJ2-6; D gene ambiguous. The CDR3 extends over 16 amino acids. Germline lookup yields CDR1 MGHRA and CDR2 YSYEKL. The V and J ends lost 0 bases and 2 bases respectively, with 8 bases between them. In DNA, the CDR3 is TGCGCCAGCAGCCAAGATCTGAGCGCTGGGGCCAACGTCCTGACTTTC. Its translation is CASSQDLSAGANVLTF.

This clone was observed a few times. The V call is TRBV5-4, the J call TRBJ1-1, with no clear D. This CDR3 has 14 residues. V was cut by 0 bases and J by 5 bases, with 11 bases left in between. Germline lookup yields CDR1 SGHNT and CDR2 YYREEE (reference sequence). Here the CDR3 DNA reads TGTGCCAGCAGCTTGGGTGAAGGGAGGACTGAAGCTTTCTTT. Translation: CASSLGEGRTEAFF.

V and J are TRBV6-6 and TRBJ2-1; unclear D gene. V was pared by 6 bases and J by 5 bases, with 11 bases between. Germline lookup yields CDR1 MNHNY and CDR2 SVGAGI (reference sequence). This CDR3 spans 13 amino acids. The CDR3 coding sequence is TGTGCCAGCAGCGGCTACAGCAACAATGAGCAGTTCTTC. Translation gives CASSGYSNNEQFF.